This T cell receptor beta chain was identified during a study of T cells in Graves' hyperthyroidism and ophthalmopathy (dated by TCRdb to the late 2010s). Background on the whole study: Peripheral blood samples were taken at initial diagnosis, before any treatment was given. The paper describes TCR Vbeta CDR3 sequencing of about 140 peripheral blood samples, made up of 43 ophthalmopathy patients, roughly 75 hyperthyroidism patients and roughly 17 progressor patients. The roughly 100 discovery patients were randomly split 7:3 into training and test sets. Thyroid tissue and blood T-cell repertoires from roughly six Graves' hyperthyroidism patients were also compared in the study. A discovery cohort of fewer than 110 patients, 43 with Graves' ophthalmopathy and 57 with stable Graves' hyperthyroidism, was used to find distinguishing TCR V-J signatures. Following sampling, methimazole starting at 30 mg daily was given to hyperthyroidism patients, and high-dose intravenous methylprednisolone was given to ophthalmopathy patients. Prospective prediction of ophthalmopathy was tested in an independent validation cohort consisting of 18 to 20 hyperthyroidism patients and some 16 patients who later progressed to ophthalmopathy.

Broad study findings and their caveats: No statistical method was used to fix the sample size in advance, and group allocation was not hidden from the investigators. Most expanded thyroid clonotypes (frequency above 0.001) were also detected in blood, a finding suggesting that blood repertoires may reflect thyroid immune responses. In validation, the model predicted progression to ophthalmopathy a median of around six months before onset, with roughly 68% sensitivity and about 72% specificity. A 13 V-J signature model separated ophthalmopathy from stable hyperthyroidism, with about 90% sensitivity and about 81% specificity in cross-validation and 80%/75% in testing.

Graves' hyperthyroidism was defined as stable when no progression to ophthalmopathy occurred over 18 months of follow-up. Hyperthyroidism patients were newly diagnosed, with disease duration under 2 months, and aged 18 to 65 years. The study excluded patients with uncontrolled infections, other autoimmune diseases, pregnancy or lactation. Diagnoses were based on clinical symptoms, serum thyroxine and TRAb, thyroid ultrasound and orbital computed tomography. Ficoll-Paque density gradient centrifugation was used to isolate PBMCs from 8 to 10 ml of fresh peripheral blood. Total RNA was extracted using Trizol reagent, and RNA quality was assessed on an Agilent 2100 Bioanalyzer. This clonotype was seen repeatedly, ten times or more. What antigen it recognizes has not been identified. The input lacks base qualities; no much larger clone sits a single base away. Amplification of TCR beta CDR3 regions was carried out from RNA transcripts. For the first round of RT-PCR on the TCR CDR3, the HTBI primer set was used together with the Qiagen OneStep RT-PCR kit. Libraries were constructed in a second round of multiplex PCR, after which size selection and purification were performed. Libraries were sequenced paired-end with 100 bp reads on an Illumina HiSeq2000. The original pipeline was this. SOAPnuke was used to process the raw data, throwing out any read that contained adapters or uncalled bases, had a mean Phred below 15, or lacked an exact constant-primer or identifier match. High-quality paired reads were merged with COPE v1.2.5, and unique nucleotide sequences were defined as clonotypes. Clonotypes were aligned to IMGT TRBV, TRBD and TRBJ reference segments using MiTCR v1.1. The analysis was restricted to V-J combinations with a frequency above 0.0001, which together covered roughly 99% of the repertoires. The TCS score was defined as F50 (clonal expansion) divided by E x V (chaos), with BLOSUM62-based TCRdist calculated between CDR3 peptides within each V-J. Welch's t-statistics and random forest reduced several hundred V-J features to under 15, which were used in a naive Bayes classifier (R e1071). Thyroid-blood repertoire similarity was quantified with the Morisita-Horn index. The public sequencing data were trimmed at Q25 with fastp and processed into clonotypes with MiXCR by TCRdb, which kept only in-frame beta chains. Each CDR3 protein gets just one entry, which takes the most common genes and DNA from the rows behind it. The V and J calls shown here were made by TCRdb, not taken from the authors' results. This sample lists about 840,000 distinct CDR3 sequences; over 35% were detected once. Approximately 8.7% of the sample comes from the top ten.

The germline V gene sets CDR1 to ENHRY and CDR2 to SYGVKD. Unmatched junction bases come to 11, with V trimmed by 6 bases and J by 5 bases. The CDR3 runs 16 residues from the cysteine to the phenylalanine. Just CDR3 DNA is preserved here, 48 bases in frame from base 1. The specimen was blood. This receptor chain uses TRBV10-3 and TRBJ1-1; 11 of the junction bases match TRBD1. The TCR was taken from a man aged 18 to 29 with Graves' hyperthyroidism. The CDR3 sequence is CAISHRTGGWHTEAFF. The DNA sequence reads TGTGCCATCAGCCATCGGACAGGGGGCTGGCATACTGAAGCTTTCTTT.